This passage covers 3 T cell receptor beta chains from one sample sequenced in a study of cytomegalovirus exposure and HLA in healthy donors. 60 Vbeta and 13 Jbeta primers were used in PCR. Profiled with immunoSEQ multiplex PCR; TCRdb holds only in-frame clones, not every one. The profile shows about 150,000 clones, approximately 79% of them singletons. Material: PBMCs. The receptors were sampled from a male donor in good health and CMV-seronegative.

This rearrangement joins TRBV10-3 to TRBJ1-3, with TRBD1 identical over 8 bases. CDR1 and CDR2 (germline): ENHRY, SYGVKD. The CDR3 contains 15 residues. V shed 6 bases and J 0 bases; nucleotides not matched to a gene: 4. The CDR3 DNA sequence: TGTGCCATCAGCGCGACAGGGGTCTCTGGAAACACCATATATTTT. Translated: CAISATGVSGNTIYF.

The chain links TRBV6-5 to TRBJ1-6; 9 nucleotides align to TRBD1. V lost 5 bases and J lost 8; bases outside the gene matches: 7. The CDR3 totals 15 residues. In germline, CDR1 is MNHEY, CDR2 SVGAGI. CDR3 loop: CASSRGTGPYSPLHF. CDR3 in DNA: TGTGCCAGCAGTCGCGGGACAGGGCCGTATTCACCCCTCCACTTT.

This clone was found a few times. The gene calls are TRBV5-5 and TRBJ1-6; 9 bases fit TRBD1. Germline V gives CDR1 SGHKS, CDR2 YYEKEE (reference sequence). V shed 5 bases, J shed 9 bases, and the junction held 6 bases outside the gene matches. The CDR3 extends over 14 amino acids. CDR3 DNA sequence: TGTGCCAGCAGTCCCGGGACAGGGACTTCACCCCTCCACTTT. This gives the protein CASSPGTGTSPLHF.